A selection of T cell receptor beta chains follows, all from one sample in a study of control samples from healthy donors and cancer patients. TCRdb's table, derived via immunoSEQ multiplex PCR, lists solely in-frame clones and lacks some. The sample has about 82,000 clones, roughly 93% seen once. Source material: blood. The receptors here all came from a woman aged 18 to 35 in good health. Each CDR3 is given with its conserved first and last residue. The order of the fields is clone size, J gene, V gene, D gene, CDR3 DNA, CDR3 protein. A D gene is named only where the DNA matches it firmly. Clone size is shown for a subset of rows, as once, few, many or a class of expanded clone.

clone_size: few; j_call: TRBJ1-2; v_call: TRBV5-1; d_call: NA; cdr3_nt: TGCGCCAGCAGCTGGGAGGGGGGCAAAGATGGCTACACCTTC; cdr3_aa: CASSWEGGKDGYTF
clone_size: NA; j_call: TRBJ2-1; v_call: TRBV28; d_call: NA; cdr3_nt: TGTGCCAGCAGTTTAGGAAGTGTGAATGAGCAGTTCTTC; cdr3_aa: CASSLGSVNEQFF
clone_size: once; j_call: TRBJ1-1; v_call: TRBV7-9; d_call: NA; cdr3_nt: TGTGCCAGCAGCTTAGACCCGGACACTGAAGCTTTCTTT; cdr3_aa: CASSLDPDTEAFF
clone_size: NA; j_call: TRBJ1-1; v_call: TRBV28; d_call: NA; cdr3_nt: TGTGCCAGCAGTCCTAGGGTCGTTACTGAAGCTTTCTTT; cdr3_aa: CASSPRVVTEAFF
clone_size: NA; j_call: TRBJ1-2; v_call: TRBV5-4; d_call: NA; cdr3_nt: TGTGCCAGCAACCCGACAGGAGAAATCTATGGCTACACCTTC; cdr3_aa: CASNPTGEIYGYTF
clone_size: NA; j_call: TRBJ2-3; v_call: TRBV14; d_call: NA; cdr3_nt: TGTGCCAGCAGCCCCCATCCTTCAGGGGATACGCAGTATTTT; cdr3_aa: CASSPHPSGDTQYF
clone_size: NA; j_call: TRBJ2-3; v_call: TRBV29-1; d_call: NA; cdr3_nt: TGCAGCGTCCTACGTGGGCGGGGGCGTACAGATACGCAGTATTTT; cdr3_aa: CSVLRGRGRTDTQYF
clone_size: NA; j_call: TRBJ1-2; v_call: TRBV9; d_call: NA; cdr3_nt: TGTGCCAGCAGCGTAGAGGTTGGGCAGGGGACGAACTATGGCTACACCTTC; cdr3_aa: CASSVEVGQGTNYGYTF
clone_size: NA; j_call: TRBJ1-6; v_call: TRBV7-2; d_call: NA; cdr3_nt: TGTGCCAACAGCTTAACTGGACACTCCTATAATTCACCCCTCCACTTT; cdr3_aa: CANSLTGHSYNSPLHF
clone_size: NA; j_call: TRBJ1-2; v_call: TRBV27; d_call: TRBD1; cdr3_nt: TGTGCCAGCAGCTTCAAGGACAGGCCTAACTATGGCTACACCTTC; cdr3_aa: CASSFKDRPNYGYTF
clone_size: NA; j_call: TRBJ1-6; v_call: TRBV11-2; d_call: NA; cdr3_nt: TGTGCCAGCAGCTTAGATTTTTTCGGGGGCTCCTATAATTCACCCCTCCACTTT; cdr3_aa: CASSLDFFGGSYNSPLHF
clone_size: once; j_call: TRBJ1-5; v_call: TRBV6-5; d_call: NA; cdr3_nt: TGTGCCAGCCGCTTAACTACCCCCCGGCAGCCCCAGCATTTT; cdr3_aa: CASRLTTPRQPQHF
clone_size: NA; j_call: TRBJ1-4; v_call: TRBV15; d_call: NA; cdr3_nt: TGTGCCACCAGCAGAGACTTAACAGATGCCGTAGAAAAACTGTTTTTT; cdr3_aa: CATSRDLTDAVEKLFF
clone_size: NA; j_call: TRBJ2-1; v_call: TRBV7-3; d_call: TRBD2; cdr3_nt: TGTGCCAGCAGCTTAAATCCTAGCGGGAGTGGTCGGGACAATGAGCAGTTCTTC; cdr3_aa: CASSLNPSGSGRDNEQFF
clone_size: once; j_call: TRBJ2-3; v_call: TRBV3-1/TRBV3-2; d_call: TRBD2; cdr3_nt: TGTGCCAGCAGCCCTAGAGCGGGAGTTGCAGATACGCAGTATTTT; cdr3_aa: CASSPRAGVADTQYF
clone_size: NA; j_call: TRBJ1-2; v_call: TRBV6-6; d_call: NA; cdr3_nt: TGTGCCAGCAGTTATTCGACATGGGAGATCTATGGCTACACCTTC; cdr3_aa: CASSYSTWEIYGYTF
clone_size: NA; j_call: TRBJ2-6; v_call: TRBV7-2; d_call: NA; cdr3_nt: TGTGCCAGCAGCCAGGCGGTCTCAGGGGCCAACGTCCTGACTTTC; cdr3_aa: CASSQAVSGANVLTF
clone_size: NA; j_call: TRBJ1-6; v_call: TRBV2; d_call: NA; cdr3_nt: TGTGCCAGCAGTGAGGCTCCCCTAATTGGTTCACCCCTCCACTTT; cdr3_aa: CASSEAPLIGSPLHF
clone_size: NA; j_call: TRBJ1-6; v_call: TRBV2; d_call: NA; cdr3_nt: TGTGCCAGCAGGAAAACCGGGAACTATAATTCACCCCTCCACTTT; cdr3_aa: CASRKTGNYNSPLHF